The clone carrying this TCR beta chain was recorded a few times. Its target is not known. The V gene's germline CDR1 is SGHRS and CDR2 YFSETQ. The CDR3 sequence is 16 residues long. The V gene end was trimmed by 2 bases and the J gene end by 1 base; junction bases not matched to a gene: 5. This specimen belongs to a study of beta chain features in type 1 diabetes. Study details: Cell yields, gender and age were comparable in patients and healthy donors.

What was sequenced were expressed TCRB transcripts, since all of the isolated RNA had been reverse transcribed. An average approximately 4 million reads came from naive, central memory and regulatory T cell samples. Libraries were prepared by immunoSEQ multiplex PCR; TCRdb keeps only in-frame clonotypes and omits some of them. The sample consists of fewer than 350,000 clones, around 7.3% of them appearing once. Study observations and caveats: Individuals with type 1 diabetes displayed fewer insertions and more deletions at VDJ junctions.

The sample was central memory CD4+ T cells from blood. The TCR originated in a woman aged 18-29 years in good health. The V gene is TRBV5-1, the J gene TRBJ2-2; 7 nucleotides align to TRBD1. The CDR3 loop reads CASSFRDRLNTGELFF. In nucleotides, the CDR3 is TGCGCCAGCAGCTTCCGGGACAGATTGAACACCGGGGAGCTGTTTTTT.